Listed below are T cell receptor beta chains from one sample, sequenced in a study of regulatory T cells in long-lasting Graves disease. TCRdb ran MiXCR on the multiplex PCR reads and lists one entry per CDR3 protein. The repertoire consists of hundreds of thousands of distinct CDR3 sequences, with 15% to 20% occurring once and the leading ten covering 15% to 20%. These data are also associated with another study on T cells in Graves' hyperthyroidism and ophthalmopathy.

The starting material was peripheral blood mononuclear cells (PBMCs), obtained at new diagnosis, from a patient treated with antithyroid drugs. These receptors all stem from a woman aged 25-40 years with Graves disease. CDR3s include the opening cysteine and the closing phenylalanine or tryptophan. Each record gives: D gene, J gene, V gene, clone size, CDR3 protein, CDR3 DNA. A D gene is named only where the DNA matches it firmly. Part of the rows lack a size; the others show once, few, many or a class for expanded clones.

>TRBD1|TRBJ1-3|TRBV6-1|few
CASSPSDRLIPGNTIYF
TGTGCCAGCAGTCCCTCGGACAGGTTAATACCCGGAAACACCATATATTTT
>TRBD2|TRBJ2-1|TRBV7-3|many
CASSPLAGRHNEQFF
TGTGCCAGCAGCCCTCTAGCGGGACGACACAATGAGCAGTTCTTC
>TRBD2|TRBJ2-7|TRBV6-2/TRBV6-3|.
CASSVGGPSGSPYEQYF
TGTGCCAGCAGTGTGGGCGGGCCTAGCGGGAGTCCCTACGAGCAGTACTTC
>TRBD1|TRBJ2-3|TRBV11-2|many
CASSPGQGATDTQYF
TGTGCCAGCAGCCCTGGACAGGGGGCAACAGATACGCAGTATTTT
>TRBD1|TRBJ2-1|TRBV6-1|few
CASSLDRARKFF
TGTGCCAGCAGCCTCGACAGGGCGAGGAAGTTCTTC
>.|TRBJ1-5|TRBV6-1|many
CASSEGVGGNQPQHF
TGTGCCAGCAGTGAAGGTGTTGGCGGCAATCAGCCCCAGCATTTT
>.|TRBJ1-2|TRBV6-2/TRBV6-3|many
CASSYELRSGGYGYTF
TGTGCCAGCAGTTACGAACTCCGGTCGGGTGGCTATGGCTACACCTTC
>TRBD2|TRBJ2-2|TRBV27|many
CASSLAGATGELFF
TGTGCCAGCAGTCTAGCGGGAGCGACCGGGGAGCTGTTTTTT
>.|TRBJ2-2|TRBV19|.
CASRPGNGELFF
TGTGCCAGTAGGCCGGGTAACGGGGAGCTGTTTTTT
>TRBD2|TRBJ2-1|TRBV5-1|few
CASSLKREGNNEQFF
TGCGCCAGCAGCTTGAAGCGGGAAGGCAACAATGAGCAGTTCTTC
>TRBD2|TRBJ2-3|TRBV28|many
CASSPFGAGGPLRTDTQYF
TGTGCCAGCAGTCCTTTCGGGGCGGGAGGGCCCCTCCGCACAGATACGCAGTATTTT
>.|TRBJ2-2|TRBV19|few
CASRGTTGHTGELFF
TGTGCCAGTAGGGGGACCACTGGCCACACCGGGGAGCTGTTTTTT
>TRBD2|TRBJ2-2|TRBV5-1|few
CASSSAGLAYTGELFF
TGCGCCAGCAGCTCAGCGGGACTAGCGTACACCGGGGAGCTGTTTTTT
>.|TRBJ2-1|TRBV20-1|many
CSANYNEQFF
TGCAGTGCTAACTACAATGAGCAGTTCTTC
>.|TRBJ1-1|TRBV7-2|few
CASSLAYSLNTEAFF
TGTGCCAGCAGCTTAGCGTACAGCTTGAACACTGAAGCTTTCTTT
>.|TRBJ2-5|TRBV7-8|.
CASSPEGLGSVSAQYF
TGTGCCAGCAGCCCCGAAGGTTTGGGGAGTGTTTCGGCCCAGTACTTC
>.|TRBJ1-1|TRBV20-1|few
CSAGDSQGPEAFF
TGCAGTGCTGGAGATTCCCAGGGACCCGAAGCTTTCTTT
>TRBD2|TRBJ2-1|TRBV7-9|many
CASSLGSERGSYNEQFF
TGTGCCAGCAGCCTAGGCTCTGAGCGGGGATCCTACAATGAGCAGTTCTTC
>TRBD2|TRBJ2-5|TRBV9|.
CASSPGLAGGRTETQYF
TGTGCCAGCAGCCCCGGACTAGCGGGAGGCAGAACGGAGACCCAGTACTTC
>.|TRBJ1-5|TRBV19|.
CASSIGRWDQPQHF
TGTGCCAGTAGTATAGGGCGTTGGGATCAGCCCCAGCATTTT
>TRBD2|TRBJ2-3|TRBV30|.
CASTPLAASLDTQYF
TGTGCCTCCACGCCACTAGCGGCCTCTTTGGATACGCAGTATTTT
>.|TRBJ2-1|TRBV12-3/TRBV12-4|.
CASSSTRRSYNEQFF
TGTGCCAGCAGTTCTACTAGAAGGTCTTACAATGAGCAGTTCTTC
>TRBD2|TRBJ2-7|TRBV7-2|.
CAISLEGLADNEQYF
TGTGCCATCAGCTTAGAAGGACTAGCGGACAACGAGCAGTACTTC
>TRBD2|TRBJ2-3|TRBV7-8|many
CASSPKTSGESTDTQYF
TGTGCCAGCAGCCCCAAGACTAGCGGGGAGAGCACAGATACGCAGTATTTT
>.|TRBJ1-1|TRBV5-1|many
CASSLTLLGGTEAFF
TGCGCCAGCAGCTTGACCTTGCTAGGGGGCACTGAAGCTTTCTTT
>.|TRBJ1-4|TRBV5-1|.
CASSRTDRRNEKLFF
TGCGCCAGCAGCCGGACCGACAGGAGGAATGAAAAACTGTTTTTT